The rows below give T cell receptor beta chains drawn from one sample of a study of CD8 T cells in Susac syndrome. TCRdb ran MiXCR on the immunoSEQ multiplex PCR reads and lists one entry per CDR3 protein. The sample includes over 200,000 distinct CDR3 sequences, more than 85% of them seen just once. The source material was CD4+ T cells from PBMCs. Source of these receptors: a human donor with multiple sclerosis. Both conserved end residues are part of each CDR3. A D gene is named only where the DNA matches it firmly. Clone sizes are given selectively: once, few, many, or a class where the clone is expanded.

v_call	j_call	d_call	clone_size	cdr3_nt	cdr3_aa
TRBV27	TRBJ1-2	.	.	TGTGCCACCCGCCGGGGGAACTATGGCTACACCTTC	CATRRGNYGYTF
TRBV19	TRBJ1-2	.	.	TGTGCCAGTAGTCCTCCCTTAAGGCGTAACTATGGCTACACCTTC	CASSPPLRRNYGYTF
TRBV29-1	TRBJ2-1	.	.	TGCAGCGCGCCTAGGAATCACAATGAGCAGTTCTTC	CSAPRNHNEQFF
TRBV20-1	TRBJ2-2	.	.	TGCAGTGCTAGAGCCGGGGCCCTACGGCCCGGGGAGCTGTTTTTT	CSARAGALRPGELFF
TRBV7-9	TRBJ1-2	.	.	TGTGCCAGCAGCCGCGACCTAAGGGCGGGAGGCTACACCTTC	CASSRDLRAGGYTF
TRBV12-3/TRBV12-4	TRBJ2-3	.	.	TGTGCCAGCAGTGGACAGTCCGGAGATACGCAGTATTTT	CASSGQSGDTQYF
TRBV5-1	TRBJ1-4	.	.	TGCGCCAGCAGCTTGGGAGGGCCCGATGAAAAACTGTTTTTT	CASSLGGPDEKLFF
TRBV4-1	TRBJ2-1	TRBD2	.	TGCGCCAGCGGACGGGGGGAGGCGAACTACAATGAGCAGTTCTTC	CASGRGEANYNEQFF
TRBV7-9	TRBJ2-2	.	.	TGTGCCAGCAGCTCCTCCGGACGGAACACCGGGGAGCTGTTTTTT	CASSSSGRNTGELFF
TRBV15	TRBJ2-2	TRBD1	.	TGTGCCACCAGCAGAAAGTTCCTACAGACAGGGACGAACACCGGGGAGCTGTTTTTT	CATSRKFLQTGTNTGELFF
TRBV9	TRBJ2-1	.	.	TGTGCCAGCAGCCCCGGGACCACTTCCTACAATGAGCAGTTCTTC	CASSPGTTSYNEQFF
TRBV27	TRBJ1-6	TRBD1	.	TGTGCCAGCAGTTCGACAGGGAGTAATTCACCCCTCCACTTT	CASSSTGSNSPLHF
TRBV12-3/TRBV12-4	TRBJ1-5	TRBD1	.	TGTGCCAGCAGTAATGACAGGGGGCATCAGCCCCAGCATTTT	CASSNDRGHQPQHF
TRBV9	TRBJ2-3	TRBD1	.	TGTGCCAGCAGCCCACGGACCCAGGGGGGCACAGATACGCAGTATTTT	CASSPRTQGGTDTQYF
TRBV19	TRBJ1-2	.	.	TGTGCCAGTAGTACCAGGCAAGGCCACTATGGCTACACCTTC	CASSTRQGHYGYTF
TRBV11-2	TRBJ2-3	.	.	TGTGCCAGCAGGTACCGGGACTGGGACGCAGATACGCAGTATTTT	CASRYRDWDADTQYF
TRBV24-1	TRBJ2-1	.	.	TGTGCCACCAGTGGCAGGGACTCCTACAATGAGCAGTTCTTC	CATSGRDSYNEQFF
TRBV30	TRBJ2-5	TRBD2	.	TGTGCCTGGAGTCGACTAGCGGGGCAAGAGACCCAGTACTTC	CAWSRLAGQETQYF
TRBV6-6	TRBJ1-1	.	.	TGTGCCAGCAGACGGGACAAGAACACTGAAGCTTTCTTT	CASRRDKNTEAFF
TRBV12-3/TRBV12-4	TRBJ1-1	.	.	TGTGCCAGCAGCCCCTCCCGGGACGGCACTGAAGCTTTCTTT	CASSPSRDGTEAFF
TRBV4-2	TRBJ2-3	.	once	TGTGCCAGCAGCCAAGCCTCGGACGACACAGATACGCAGTATTTT	CASSQASDDTDTQYF
TRBV5-6	TRBJ2-1	TRBD2	.	TGTGCCAGCCACAACGGGGGGAGTTACAATGAGCAGTTCTTC	CASHNGGSYNEQFF
TRBV3-1	TRBJ1-1	.	.	TGTGCCAGCAGCCAAGGGCACACTGAAGCTTTCTTT	CASSQGHTEAFF
TRBV12-3/TRBV12-4	TRBJ2-3	.	.	TGTGCCAGCAGCCGAACACAGGGACGCACAGATACGCAGTATTTT	CASSRTQGRTDTQYF
TRBV20-1	TRBJ1-6	TRBD1	.	TGCAGTGCTAGAGCACAGGGGAGCTCCTATAATTCACCCCTCCACTTT	CSARAQGSSYNSPLHF
TRBV7-6	TRBJ1-2	.	.	TGTGCCAGCAGCTTAGACGCTGGGACGGTGGGAGGCTACACCTTC	CASSLDAGTVGGYTF